What follows are 27 T cell receptor beta chains derived from one specimen sequenced in a study of blood T cell repertoires in COVID-19. Libraries were prepared by immunoSEQ multiplex PCR; TCRdb keeps only in-frame clonotypes and omits some of them. Among approximately 150,000 clones, around four fifths were seen once, and the ten largest hold more than 5%. The specimen was PBMCs or T cells enriched from blood (not recorded which). The receptors here all came from a middle-aged woman who had recovered from COVID-19.

CDR3: CASNPGGDGYTF. CDR3 nucleotide sequence: TGTGCCAGCAACCCCGGGGGGGATGGCTACACCTTC. The chain combines TRBV2 with TRBJ1-2, with D perhaps TRBD1 (5 bases). The CDR3 has 12 amino acids. The V gene's germline CDR1 is SNHLY and CDR2 FYNNEI. V lost 7 bases and J lost 6, with 12 bases in between.

This sequence joins TRBV3-1 (or the pseudogene TRBV3-2) and TRBJ2-2; TRBD1 matches at 7 bases. Trimming at V came to 4 bases and at J to 4 bases, leaving 3 bases not matched to a gene. Germline values: CDR1 LGHDT, CDR2 YNNKEL (reference sequence). The length of the CDR3 is 14 residues. The CDR3 coding sequence is TGTGCCAGCAGCCGACAGGGATCCACCGGGGAGCTGTTTTTT. This encodes CASSRQGSTGELFF.

The table lists this clone with a few counts. This chain connects TRBV4-2 to TRBJ2-1, with TRBD1 matching over 12 bases. The CDR3 loop spans 16 amino acids. V trimming: 4 bases; J trimming: 5 bases; junction bases outside the gene matches: 6. Germline V gives CDR1 LGHNA, CDR2 YNFKEQ. The CDR3 loop reads CASSPIRDRGHNEQFF. DNA of the CDR3: TGTGCCAGCAGCCCGATCCGGGACAGGGGGCACAATGAGCAGTTCTTC.

The chain joins TRBV19 to TRBJ2-3; D is possibly TRBD1 (6 bases). Germline assignment: CDR1 LNHDA and CDR2 SQIVND (reference sequence). The CDR3 runs to 14 residues. The V end was cut by 4 bases, the J end by 4 bases, with 12 bases between. The CDR3 region has the DNA TGTGCCAGTAGTACCAATACAGGGTCAGATACGCAGTATTTT. Protein product: CASSTNTGSDTQYF.

This sequence joins TRBV19 and TRBJ1-5, with D tentatively TRBD1 (5 bases). The CDR3 loop spans 15 amino acids. From germline, CDR1 is LNHDA and CDR2 SQIVND (reference sequence). V was pared by 4 bases and J by 7 bases, with 17 bases between. For the CDR3, the DNA is TGTGCCAGTAGTACCCGGCGCAGGGATATCCAGCCCCAGCATTTT. This sequence encodes CASSTRRRDIQPQHF.

The chain employs TRBV2 and TRBJ2-1; TRBD2 agrees at 12 bases. Germline V CDR1 and CDR2: SNHLY, FYNNEI. Trimming took 6 bases from V and 3 from J; bases not matched to a gene: 6. The CDR3 has 16 amino acids. The CDR3 bases are TGTGCCAGCAGCCTGACTAGCGGGGGAGGCTACAATGAGCAGTTCTTC. Translated, it gives CASSLTSGGGYNEQFF.

The gene calls are TRBV7-8 and TRBJ1-2, with 7 bases matching TRBD1. CDR1 SGHVS and CDR2 FQNEAQ come from the germline V gene. This CDR3 has 12 residues. J gave up 4 bases and V 8 bases, and 4 bases lay outside the gene matches. The chain's CDR3 is CASSRQGYGYTF. The CDR3 bases are TGTGCCAGCTCGAGACAGGGCTATGGCTACACCTTC.

This chain joins TRBV11-2 and TRBJ2-3; D uncertain. The CDR3 sequence is 12 residues long. Germline V gene data show CDR1 as SGHAT and CDR2 as FQNNGV. V was trimmed by 8 bases and J by 1 base, leaving 7 bases between them. CDR3 sequence: CASLSGTDTQYF. CDR3 in DNA: TGTGCCAGCCTGTCGGGCACAGATACGCAGTATTTT.

V usage is TRBV5-1 and J usage is TRBJ2-5; tentatively, D is TRBD1 (5 bases). The germline V gene encodes CDR1 SGHRS and CDR2 YFSETQ. There are 15 residues in the CDR3. The V end was cut by 1 base, the J end by 1 base, with 11 bases between. CDR3 DNA: TGCGCCAGCAGCTTGAGGAGAGACAGCCAAGAGACCCAGTACTTC. Translated, it gives CASSLRRDSQETQYF.

V gene TRBV10-3 combines with J gene TRBJ2-2, with a weak D call TRBD2 (7 bases). The CDR3 sequence is 17 residues long. Germline values: CDR1 ENHRY, CDR2 SYGVKD. V was trimmed by 6 bases and J by 6 bases, leaving 23 bases between them. CDR3 nucleotides: TGTGCCATCAGGGATGGCCGAAAGGGGGGGGACGCCGGGGAGCTGTTTTTT. Translation: CAIRDGRKGGDAGELFF.

This chain connects TRBV15 to TRBJ2-2; weak D call: TRBD1 (6 bases). The CDR3 has 16 residues. V was cut by 0 bases and J by 2 bases, with 10 bases left in between. Germline assignment: CDR1 LNHNV and CDR2 YYDKDF (reference sequence). The chain's CDR3 is CATSRDRTDNTGELFF. Written as DNA, the CDR3 is TGTGCCACCAGCAGAGACCGGACAGACAACACCGGGGAGCTGTTTTTT.

The genes are TRBV18 and TRBJ1-2; D not resolved. Germline V CDR1 and CDR2: KGHSH, LQKENI. The V gene lost 6 bases and the J gene lost 8 bases, with 22 bases spanning the gap. The CDR3 is 15 residues long. This CDR3 is CASSPMDRGKAGYTF. In nucleotides, the CDR3 is TGTGCCAGCTCCCCGATGGATCGAGGGAAGGCCGGCTACACCTTC. The variable domain in full, with the rest retrieved from reference TRBV18 and TRBJ1-2, is NAGVMQNPRHLVRRRGQEARLRCSPMKGHSHVYWYRQLPEEGLKFMVYLQKENIIDESGMPKERFSAEFPKEGPSILRIQQVVRGDSAAYFCASSPMDRGKAGYTFGSGTRLTVV.

CDR3 in amino acids: CASSQVGSSGRQETQYF. CDR3 DNA: TGTGCCAGCAGCCAAGTTGGTTCTAGCGGGAGACAAGAGACCCAGTACTTC. V is TRBV3-1 (or the pseudogene TRBV3-2) and J is TRBJ2-5, with TRBD2 identical over 10 bases. Germline lookup yields CDR1 LGHDT and CDR2 YNNKEL (reference sequence). J was trimmed by 2 bases and V by 1 base; bases with no gene match: 7. This CDR3 has 17 residues.

The rearrangement uses TRBV19 and TRBJ1-4; TRBD1 aligns across 7 bases. The length of the CDR3 is 14 residues. The germline CDR1 and CDR2 sequences are LNHDA and SQIVND (reference sequence). J lost 7 bases, V lost 6 bases, and 8 bases had no gene match. CDR3 region: CASRRQGGGEKLFF. In DNA form, the CDR3 reads TGTGCCAGTAGAAGACAGGGTGGGGGTGAAAAACTGTTTTTT. The full variable domain, completed using reference TRBV19 and TRBJ1-4, is DGGITQSPKYLFRKEGQNVTLSCEQNLNHDAMYWYRQDPGQGLRLIYYSQIVNDFQKGDIAEGYSVSREKKESFPLTVTSAQKNPTAFYLCASRRQGGGEKLFFGSGTQLSVL.

The chain uses TRBV15 and TRBJ2-7; TRBD1 matches 9 bases. The length of the CDR3 is 15 residues. From germline, CDR1 is LNHNV and CDR2 YYDKDF (reference sequence). The V and J ends lost 9 bases and 4 bases, in that order; junction bases with no gene match: 13. For the CDR3, the DNA is TGTGCCACATCTCCGGGACAGGGATTGTTGTACGAGCAGTACTTC. It yields the protein CATSPGQGLLYEQYF. The full variable domain, rest sourced from reference TRBV15 and TRBJ2-7, is DAMVIQNPRYQVTQFGKPVTLSCSQTLNHNVMYWYQQKSSQAPKLLFHYYDKDFNNEADTPDNFQSRRPNTSFCFLDIRSPGLGDTAMYLCATSPGQGLLYEQYFGPGTRLTVT.

In DNA, the CDR3 is TGTGCCAGCAGCCTTGGGGGGACTGGGGCCAACGTCCTGACTTTC. Residues: CASSLGGTGANVLTF. The V call is TRBV11-3, the J call TRBJ2-6; tentative D call: TRBD2 (6 bases). CDR3 length equals 15 residues. Between the trimmed V and J ends, which lost 5 bases and 2 bases, there was a span of 10 bases. The germline V gene encodes CDR1 SGHNT and CDR2 YENEEA.

The chain has TRBV28 and TRBJ2-7; a weak D match, TRBD1 (6 bases). The CDR3 is 16 residues long. In germline, CDR1 is MDHEN, CDR2 SYDVKM. Trimming removed 5 bases from V and 2 bases from J, with 19 bases in between. The CDR3 DNA reads TGTGCCAGCAGTACTACAGGGAGAGGGTCCCCCTACGAGCAGTACTTC. Its translation is CASSTTGRGSPYEQYF.

This sequence joins TRBV27 and TRBJ1-5, with 9 positions matching TRBD1. J lost 4 bases, V lost 6 bases, and 4 bases had no gene match. The CDR3 runs to 14 residues. The V gene's germline CDR1 is MNHEY and CDR2 SMNVEV (reference sequence). CDR3 in amino acids: CASRGQGNNQPQHF. The CDR3 bases are TGTGCCAGCAGAGGACAGGGGAATAATCAGCCCCAGCATTTT.

This clone occurred once. The chain uses TRBV10-3 and TRBJ2-3, with TRBD2 matching 11 bases. The CDR3 consists of 17 residues. The germline CDR1 and CDR2 sequences are ENHRY and SYGVKD. V trimming: 4 bases; J trimming: 1 base; junction bases outside the gene matches: 7. CDR3 DNA: TGTGCCATCAGTGGAAGCCTAGCGGGAGGAGGCACAGATACGCAGTATTTT. It encodes CAISGSLAGGGTDTQYF.

The V call is TRBV18, the J call TRBJ1-1; D remains ambiguous. Per germline, CDR1 KGHSH and CDR2 LQKENI. The CDR3 runs to 15 residues. V lost 2 bases and J 1 base, leaving 11 bases between the germline ends. Here the CDR3 DNA reads TGTGCCAGCTCACCAGCGAGGCTACCGAACACTGAAGCTTTCTTT. This sequence encodes CASSPARLPNTEAFF. The whole variable domain, filled in from reference TRBV18 and TRBJ1-1, reads NAGVMQNPRHLVRRRGQEARLRCSPMKGHSHVYWYRQLPEEGLKFMVYLQKENIIDESGMPKERFSAEFPKEGPSILRIQQVVRGDSAAYFCASSPARLPNTEAFFGQGTRLTVV.

The chain has TRBV25-1 and TRBJ1-1, with D unclear. Trimming cost V 5 bases and J 5 bases, with 21 bases left between them. The CDR3 sequence is 16 residues long. Germline assignment: CDR1 MGHDK and CDR2 SYGVNS. The CDR3 region is CASSPLWQHGRTEAFF. CDR3 in DNA: TGTGCCAGCAGTCCCTTGTGGCAGCATGGGCGAACTGAAGCTTTCTTT.

This clone was recorded only once. This rearrangement joins TRBV4-1 to TRBJ2-2; 10 bases map to TRBD1. V dropped 0 bases and J dropped 5; count of bases not matched to a gene: 3. The CDR3 spans 16 residues. Germline V gives CDR1 MGHRA, CDR2 YSYEKL. Here the CDR3 DNA reads TGCGCCAGCAGCCAAGAGGGACAGGGGTCTACCGGGGAGCTGTTTTTT. Translation gives CASSQEGQGSTGELFF.

The chain recombines TRBV28 with TRBJ1-5; D gene ambiguous. CDR1 and CDR2 (germline): MDHEN, SYDVKM. The germline V and J ends were trimmed by 5 bases and 5 bases, with 19 bases remaining between them. The CDR3 has 16 residues. As DNA, the CDR3 is TGTGCCAGCAGTCCCACGAGGGCCAGCCGGGATCAGCCCCAGCATTTT. Its protein product is CASSPTRASRDQPQHF.

In its sample, this clone was seen once. The genes are TRBV11-2 and TRBJ2-7; 9 nucleotides match TRBD2. Germline values: CDR1 SGHAT, CDR2 FQNNGV. The V and J ends lost 0 bases and 2 bases, in that order; junction bases with no gene match: 2. CDR3 length: 15 residues. In nucleotides, the CDR3 is TGTGCCAGCAGCTTAGAGGCGGGAGGGCCCTACGAGCAGTACTTC. Its protein is CASSLEAGGPYEQYF.

The J gene is TRBJ2-7, the V gene TRBV2; 10 nucleotides match TRBD1. Trimming at V came to 2 bases and at J to 5 bases, leaving 6 bases not matched to a gene. Germline V gene sequence: CDR1 SNHLY, CDR2 FYNNEI. This CDR3 contains 15 residues. The CDR3 DNA is TGTGCCAGCAGTGAATATAGGACAGGGGGAGACGAGCAGTACTTC. Its protein product is CASSEYRTGGDEQYF.

The genes are TRBV5-8 and TRBJ2-2; the D is unclear. The CDR3 runs to 14 residues. V was cut by 0 bases and J by 1 base, with 4 bases left in between. CDR1 SGHTS and CDR2 YDEGEE come from the germline V gene. CDR3 sequence: CASSLGQNTGELFF. The CDR3 DNA is TGTGCCAGCAGCTTGGGACAGAACACCGGGGAGCTGTTTTTT.

V and J are TRBV11-3 and TRBJ1-2; 10 bases match TRBD1. The CDR3 consists of 16 residues. V lost 8 bases, J lost 4 bases, and 13 bases stayed unmatched. Germline V CDR1 and CDR2: SGHNT, YENEEA. CDR3 in amino acids: CASPNCGTGVLYGYTF. The CDR3 DNA is TGTGCCAGCCCGAATTGCGGGACAGGGGTCCTCTATGGCTACACCTTC.